One T cell receptor beta chain is described in this entry. The data belong to a study of blood T cell repertoires in COVID-19. Study in general: The United States, Italy and Spain supplied acute and convalescent COVID-19 samples. T cells, B-cell-depleted T cells, or PBMCs supplied cDNA or gDNA.

In the authors' methods: Using reference gene primer amplification, nucleated cell counts were estimated. Sequencing used immunoSEQ multiplex PCR; TCRdb keeps in-frame clones, though not all of them. V, J and clone size derive from that table, while D and trimming were established from the DNA sequence. The sample comprises 340,000 or so clones, over 70% of which are singletons, and under 3% rests with the top ten. The sequencing input was peripheral blood. The receptor was isolated from a man aged 25-45 years with active or convalescent COVID-19.

The CDR3 loop is CASSLASGRWEQFF. CDR3 DNA: TGTGCCAGCAGCTTGGCTAGCGGGAGGTGGGAGCAGTTCTTC. The J gene is TRBJ2-1, the V gene TRBV7-8; TRBD2 aligns across 11 bases. Germline assignment: CDR1 SGHVS and CDR2 FQNEAQ. The CDR3 extends over 14 amino acids. V shed 3 bases, J shed 10 bases, and the junction held 5 bases outside the gene matches.